This T cell receptor (beta chain) came from a study of chemoradiotherapy in HPV16-positive cancers. Study overall: Functional T-cell assays on a couple of HPV16-positive patients' cells defined candidate HPV-specific clones and common TCR motifs. General study results and limits: In HPV16-positive patients, HPV-responsive T-cell expansion tracked better recurrence-free survival. Functional assays defining HPV-specific T cells used only a couple of HPV16-positive patients. Non-HPV-specific T cells did not expand in tumors during treatment, whereas candidate HPV-specific clones and E7-related motifs did.

To note about this clone: No antigen is known for it.

Assay: immunoSEQ multiplex PCR; the TCRdb copy retains only in-frame clones and omits some. The sample holds around 13,000 clones, nearly 90% seen once. The material sequenced was blood, taken from a patient who underwent chemoradiotherapy. This clonotype originated in a human donor with HPV-associated anogenital cancer.

The CDR3 sequence: CASSPQSKETQYF. As DNA, the CDR3 is TGTGCCAGCAGCCCACAGTCGAAAGAGACCCAGTACTTC. The chain combines TRBV7-9 with TRBJ2-5; D gene uncertain. With 5 bases removed from V and 3 bases from J, the gap between germline ends came to 10 bases. The CDR3 spans 13 residues. Germline V gene lookup returns CDR1 SEHNR and CDR2 FQNEAQ (reference sequence).